A single T cell receptor beta chain is shown here with its context. Primers: 60 Vbeta forward and 13 Jbeta reverse. The protocol was immunoSEQ multiplex PCR, while the TCRdb copy is restricted to in-frame clones and leaves out a portion. The data hold about 98,000 clones, with 74% observed a single time. The CDR3 spans 17 residues. Germline trimming cut 1 base from V and 6 bases from J; bases unmatched to any gene: 8. The germline gives CDR1 SNHLY, CDR2 FYNNEI. This record belongs to a study of cytomegalovirus exposure and HLA in healthy donors. Study details: An early data release held tens of millions of unique TCRs from HLA-typed donors.

This TCR was sampled from a male donor in good health and CMV-seronegative. V and J are TRBV2 and TRBJ2-3, with 12 bases lining up with TRBD2. Sequencing was done on a sample of PBMCs. The CDR3 DNA follows: TGTGCCAGCAGTGAAGGACTAGCGGGAGCGCCAGGGGATACGCAGTATTTT. Protein: CASSEGLAGAPGDTQYF.